Listed here is a single TCR beta chain. Its antigen is as yet unknown. These data originate in a study of read filtering for tumor transcriptome and immune sequencing. Study-level results: Sorted CD138-negative bone marrow cells were not purified T cells. IR-seq captured clonotypes deeper and more reliably than RNA-seq.

This library used roughly 400 ng RNA and molecular barcoded adaptors spanning alpha/delta and beta/gamma chains. TCRdb fed the reads into MiXCR, producing one record per CDR3 protein. The sample lists about 130,000 distinct CDR3 sequences; roughly 13% were seen once. Sequencing input: a population of CD138-negative cells sorted from bone marrow. The origin of this receptor is a donor aged 40 or older with multiple myeloma.

The CDR3 coding sequence is TGCGCCAGCAGCCCCGGGAGCTCTGGAAACACCATATATTTT. It specifies CASSPGSSGNTIYF. J is TRBJ1-3 and V is TRBV5-1; D unclear. The CDR3 is made up of 14 amino acids. V lost 4 bases and J 0 bases, leaving 8 bases between the germline ends. CDR1 and CDR2 (germline): SGHRS, YFSETQ.